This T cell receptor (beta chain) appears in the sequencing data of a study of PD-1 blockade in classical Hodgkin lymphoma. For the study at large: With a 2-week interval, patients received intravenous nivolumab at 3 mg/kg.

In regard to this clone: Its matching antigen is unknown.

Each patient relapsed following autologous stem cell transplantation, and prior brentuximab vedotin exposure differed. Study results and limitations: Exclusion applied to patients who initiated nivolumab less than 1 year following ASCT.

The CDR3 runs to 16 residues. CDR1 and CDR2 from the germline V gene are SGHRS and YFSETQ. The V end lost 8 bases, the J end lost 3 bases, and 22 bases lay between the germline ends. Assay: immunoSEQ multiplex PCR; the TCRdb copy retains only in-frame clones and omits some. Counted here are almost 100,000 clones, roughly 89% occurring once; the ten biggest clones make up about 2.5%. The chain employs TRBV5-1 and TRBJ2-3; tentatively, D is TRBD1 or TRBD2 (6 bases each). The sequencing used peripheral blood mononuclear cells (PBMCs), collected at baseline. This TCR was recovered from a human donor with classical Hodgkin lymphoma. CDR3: CASVGRGRGSTDTQYF. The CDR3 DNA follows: TGCGCCAGTGTAGGGCGGGGCAGGGGATCGACAGATACGCAGTATTTT. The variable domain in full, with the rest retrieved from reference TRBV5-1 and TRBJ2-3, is KAGVTQTPRYLIKTRGQQVTLSCSPISGHRSVSWYQQTPGQGLQFLFEYFSETQRNKGNFPGRFSGRQFSNSRSEMNVSTLELGDSALYLCASVGRGRGSTDTQYFGPGTRLTVL.